This T cell receptor (beta chain) was identified in a study of CD8+ T cells in alopecia areata. Study background: Severity was scored as percentage of affected scalp area in treated patients.

Treatment here: oral pan-JAK inhibitor, 5-10 mg twice daily. In alopecia areata patients, both lesional scalp punch biopsies and peripheral blood were collected. For this clone: Its antigen is unknown.

This CDR3 spans 13 amino acids. Trimming cost V 3 bases and J 5 bases, with 7 bases left between them. Germline CDR1 is WNHNN and CDR2 is SYGVQD (reference sequence). Study results and caveats: Among the top 100, expanded CD8+ clones, as well as scalp clonality, were significantly decreased by tofacitinib. Lesional tissue from the scalp (especially in alopecia totalis/universalis) showed higher clonality than normal scalp.

In each case, RNA was isolated and then reverse transcribed into cDNA as the sequencing template. The table came from immunoSEQ multiplex PCR; TCRdb's copy has only in-frame clones and leaves some out. The table lists 170,000 or so clones, under 60% of them singletons, with roughly 12% in the top ten. The chain couples TRBV10-1 to TRBJ2-2, with a possible D match to TRBD1 (6 bases). This TCR derives from a human donor with alopecia areata. This sample comprised CD8+ T cells sorted from blood, obtained at week 24, from a patient treated with tofacitinib. CDR3: CASSDGTTGELFF. CDR3 DNA: TGCGCCAGCAGTGACGGGACAACCGGGGAGCTGTTTTTT.